There are a few counts of the clone carrying this T cell receptor (beta chain). Antigen: not known. Germline V gives CDR1 SNHLY, CDR2 FYNNEI. Trimming left V 4 bases short and J 1 base short, with 7 bases between. The CDR3 loop spans 13 amino acids. The data were taken from a study of cytomegalovirus exposure and HLA in healthy donors. PCR used 60 Vbeta primers and 13 Jbeta primers. Using immunoSEQ multiplex PCR, the repertoire was profiled, and TCRdb retains in-frame clones only, with some absent. Here the sample spans about 130,000 clones, 78% being singletons. Broader study findings: Available immune exposure information was restricted to CMV serostatus only. In an earlier analysis, most TCR beta V segments were productive about 87% or about 30% of the time.

Sequencing used PBMCs. The TCR was taken from a female donor in good health and CMV-seronegative. V gene TRBV2 combines with J gene TRBJ1-1; a weak D match, TRBD1 (5 bases). The CDR3 region is CASSVGQNTEAFF. The CDR3 region has the DNA TGTGCCAGCAGTGTGGGGCAGAACACTGAAGCTTTCTTT.